The rows below give T cell receptor beta chains drawn from one sample of a study of a mutant IDH1 vaccine in newly diagnosed glioma. These TCRs' antigens remain unknown. The repertoire was sequenced with immunoSEQ multiplex PCR; TCRdb's copy has only in-frame clones and lacks some. The sample has about 84,000 clones, roughly four fifths seen once. The material was PBMCs, obtained from a glioma patient whose treatment included an IDH1 peptide vaccine. These receptors were collected from a man aged 35 to 55 with glioma. Each CDR3 is given with its conserved first and last residue. The order of the fields is CDR3 length, J gene, V gene, clone size, D gene, CDR3 protein, CDR3 DNA. The D gene is left open where the match is weak. Size tells how often a clone was seen (once, few, many) or the class of an expanded clone, and some rows leave it out.

17,TRBJ2-3,TRBV7-2,-,TRBD2,CASSFRLAGRSTDTQYF,TGTGCCAGCAGCTTCCGACTAGCGGGGCGTAGCACAGATACGCAGTATTTT
18,TRBJ1-5,TRBV15,-,-,CATSRNYPPFRAVQPQHF,TGTGCCACCAGCAGAAATTATCCCCCATTCAGGGCGGTTCAGCCCCAGCATTTT
15,TRBJ2-5,TRBV6-5,-,-,CASSRENRDRETQYF,TGTGCCAGCAGTAGGGAAAACAGGGACCGAGAGACCCAGTACTTC
13,TRBJ2-5,TRBV7-6,-,-,CASSQDGVGTQYF,TGTGCCAGCAGCCAAGACGGGGTAGGGACCCAGTACTTC
14,TRBJ2-7,TRBV4-2,-,-,CASSQGAGTREQYF,TGTGCCAGCAGCCAGGGGGCCGGGACGAGGGAGCAGTACTTC
13,TRBJ2-5,TRBV7-2,-,-,CASSLGGLETQYF,TGTGCCAGCAGTTTGGGGGGCTTAGAGACCCAGTACTTC
14,TRBJ2-7,TRBV7-6,-,-,CASSSATGHNEQYF,TGTGCCAGCAGCTCGGCTACCGGGCACAACGAGCAGTACTTC
13,TRBJ1-1,TRBV6-6,-,-,CASKGGGNTEAFF,TGTGCCAGCAAGGGCGGGGGGAACACTGAAGCTTTCTTT
15,TRBJ1-5,TRBV19,-,-,CASSGQGEGNQPQHF,TGTGCCAGTTCCGGGCAGGGCGAGGGGAATCAGCCCCAGCATTTT
16,TRBJ2-5,TRBV5-5,-,TRBD2,CASSLLLAGSLETQYF,TGTGCCAGCAGCTTGTTGTTAGCGGGAAGTCTGGAGACCCAGTACTTC
14,TRBJ1-2,TRBV19,-,-,CASSSGSGYYGYTF,TGTGCCAGTAGTTCGGGGTCAGGGTACTATGGCTACACCTTC
15,TRBJ1-6,TRBV6-1,once,TRBD1,CASRALGQGDSPLHF,TGTGCCAGCAGAGCACTGGGACAGGGGGACTCACCCCTCCACTTT
15,TRBJ2-3,TRBV4-1,once,-,CASSRGLVSTDTQYF,TGCGCCAGCAGCCGTGGACTCGTTAGCACAGATACGCAGTATTTT
15,TRBJ1-2,TRBV6-1,-,-,CASSEMGRLGYGYTF,TGTGCCAGCAGTGAAATGGGACGCCTGGGCTATGGCTACACCTTC
15,TRBJ2-4,TRBV4-1,-,-,CASSLLGLAKNIQYF,TGCGCCAGCAGCCTCCTGGGACTAGCCAAAAACATTCAGTACTTC
16,TRBJ1-4,TRBV7-2,-,-,CASSKRPIPGREKLFF,TGTGCCAGCAGCAAAAGACCCATCCCGGGACGGGAAAAACTGTTTTTT
13,TRBJ2-2,TRBV21-1,-,-,CASSKQKTGELFF,TGTGCCAGCAGCAAGCAGAAAACCGGGGAGCTGTTTTTT
14,TRBJ2-5,TRBV6-5,-,TRBD2,CASRFSGRGETQYF,TGTGCCAGCAGATTTAGCGGGAGAGGCGAGACCCAGTACTTC
16,TRBJ2-7,TRBV6-6,-,TRBD1,CASSYPGRQGTYEQYF,TGTGCCAGCAGTTACCCGGGTCGACAGGGAACCTACGAGCAGTACTTC
13,TRBJ2-7,TRBV13,-,-,CASSAEMGNEQYF,TGTGCCAGCAGTGCGGAGATGGGGAACGAGCAGTACTTC
14,TRBJ1-2,TRBV5-1,once,-,CASSLAQRSSSYTF,TGCGCCAGCAGCTTGGCACAGAGGAGCTCAAGCTACACCTTC
15,TRBJ2-5,TRBV14,-,-,CASSQLTRFPETQYF,TGTGCCAGCAGCCAATTGACCAGGTTTCCTGAGACCCAGTACTTC
12,TRBJ2-2,TRBV13,-,-,CASSLSGGELFF,TGTGCCAGCAGCTTAAGCGGCGGGGAGCTGTTTTTT
18,TRBJ1-4,TRBV7-2,once,-,CASSLRVPTFIGNEKLFF,TGTGCCAGCAGCTTAAGGGTCCCCACCTTTATCGGTAATGAAAAACTGTTTTTT
15,TRBJ1-6,TRBV30,-,-,CAWSGTRPSNSPLHF,TGTGCCTGGAGCGGGACCCGCCCATCTAATTCACCCCTCCACTTT
17,TRBJ2-1,TRBV14,-,-,CASSQELRGSSYNEQFF,TGTGCCAGCAGCCAAGAGTTGCGCGGTAGCTCCTACAATGAGCAGTTCTTC
16,TRBJ2-1,TRBV7-7,-,TRBD2,CASSLGRVAGDNEQFF,TGTGCTAGCAGCTTAGGTAGAGTAGCGGGAGACAATGAGCAGTTCTTC
16,TRBJ1-3,TRBV7-6,-,TRBD1,CASSYRQGISGNTIYF,TGTGCCAGCAGCTATCGACAGGGGATCTCTGGAAACACCATATATTTT